Listed below are T cell receptor beta chains from one sample, sequenced in a study of blood T cell repertoires in COVID-19. Libraries were prepared by immunoSEQ multiplex PCR; TCRdb keeps only in-frame clonotypes and omits some of them. The table has fewer than 500,000 clones, about 80% seen once; the top ten hold around 1.1%. The source material was peripheral blood. Receptors were obtained from a human donor with acute or convalescent COVID-19. The donor label of this sample is uncertain. The CDR3 runs from the conserved cysteine through the conserved F or W. D genes are given only for firm matches. Clone sizes are given selectively: once, few, many, or a class where the clone is expanded.

D gene | J gene | clone size | V gene | CDR3 DNA | CDR3 protein
. | TRBJ2-5 | . | TRBV5-1 | TGCGCCAGCAGCTCCCTGGCGGGGGCAGGAGAGACCCAGTACTTC | CASSSLAGAGETQYF
. | TRBJ1-5 | few | TRBV6-5 | TGTGCCAGCAGTTACTCTCCAGGGACAAAGCCCCAGCATTTT | CASSYSPGTKPQHF
TRBD2 | TRBJ2-5 | . | TRBV7-9 | TGTGCCAGCAGCTACGGACTAGCGGGGGGGCCGGAGACCCAGTACTTC | CASSYGLAGGPETQYF
. | TRBJ2-7 | . | TRBV28 | TGTGCCAGCAGTCCCACAATCCCGGACAGCCCAAAGGCTGTCTCCTACGAGCAGTACTTC | CASSPTIPDSPKAVSYEQYF
. | TRBJ1-1 | . | TRBV6-5 | TGTGCCAGCAAGAGCAGGGTCGGCGTTAACACTGAAGCTTTCTTT | CASKSRVGVNTEAFF
. | TRBJ1-2 | . | TRBV2 | TGTGCCAGCCAAACCAGTATAACTAACTATGGCTACACCTTC | CASQTSITNYGYTF
. | TRBJ2-1 | once | TRBV5-1 | TGCGCCAGCAGCTTGTTCGGGGATCCTTTCAATGAGCAGTTCTTC | CASSLFGDPFNEQFF
. | TRBJ2-2 | . | TRBV7-6 | TGTGCCAGCAGCTTAACAGCAGGGGTATCGGAGGAGCTGTTTTTT | CASSLTAGVSEELFF
TRBD1 | TRBJ1-2 | . | TRBV2 | TGTGCCAGCAGGGGGACAGGCGGCATCCAGGGCTACACCTTC | CASRGTGGIQGYTF
. | TRBJ1-1 | . | TRBV18 | TGTGCCAGCTCCCGACAAGACACCTCTGAAGCTTTCTTT | CASSRQDTSEAFF
. | TRBJ2-2 | . | TRBV5-4 | TGTGCCAGCAGCCCGGGAAACACCGGGGAGCTGTTTTTT | CASSPGNTGELFF
. | TRBJ1-1 | . | TRBV4-1 | TGCGCCAGCAGCCAATCAGGGACTGAAGCTTTCTTT | CASSQSGTEAFF
. | TRBJ1-5 | . | TRBV6-5 | TGTGCCAGCAGTTCTCCGGGACAAGGTCCGAATCAGCCCCAGCATTTT | CASSSPGQGPNQPQHF
TRBD2 | TRBJ2-7 | . | TRBV9 | TGTGCCAGCAGCGCGGGGACCAGCGGGATCTACGAGCAGTACTTC | CASSAGTSGIYEQYF
. | TRBJ1-2 | few | TRBV7-9 | TGTGCCAGCAGCCCCTCCACCTTC | CASSPSTF
. | TRBJ2-7 | . | TRBV2 | TGTGCCAGCCTGGGGGCCCGGGTCTACGAGCAGTACTTC | CASLGARVYEQYF
. | TRBJ2-5 | once | TRBV7-9 | TGTGCCAGCAGCTCGCGGGACAGTCCACAAGAGACCCAGTACTTC | CASSSRDSPQETQYF
TRBD2 | TRBJ2-1 | . | TRBV5-1 | TGCGCCAGCAGCGGCGGACTAGCGGTCTACAATGAGCAGTTCTTC | CASSGGLAVYNEQFF
TRBD2 | TRBJ2-7 | . | TRBV5-8 | TGTGCCAGCAGGCGACTAGCGGGAGTTGAGGAGCAGTACTTC | CASRRLAGVEEQYF
TRBD1 | TRBJ1-2 | . | TRBV19 | TGTGCCAGTAGTCAAGGACAGGGACGTTATAACTATGGCTACACCTTC | CASSQGQGRYNYGYTF
. | TRBJ1-1 | few | TRBV29-1 | TGCAGCGTTGAAATCCCCGGGGGGGGCATGAACACTGAAGCTTTCTTT | CSVEIPGGGMNTEAFF
TRBD1 | TRBJ2-7 | . | TRBV7-2 | TGTGCCAGCAGCTCCCGGACAGGGGGCGCCTACGAGCAGTACTTC | CASSSRTGGAYEQYF
. | TRBJ2-7 | few | TRBV28 | TGTGCCAGCTTCCAGGGGTACCAAGACTACGAGCAGTACTTC | CASFQGYQDYEQYF
TRBD1 | TRBJ1-4 | . | TRBV19 | TGTGCCAGTAGACGACAGGGAAGAGATGAAAAACTGTTTTTT | CASRRQGRDEKLFF
. | TRBJ1-1 | . | TRBV10-2 | TGCGCCAGCAGTGAAAATTGGGCCTTTGGGGGGAAAGCTTTCTTT | CASSENWAFGGKAFF
TRBD2 | TRBJ2-1 | . | TRBV2 | TGTGCCAGCACCGCCTGGACTAGCGGGAGGACTATGCAGTTCTTC | CASTAWTSGRTMQFF
. | TRBJ1-6 | . | TRBV4-1 | TGCGCCAGCAGCCAACTAACGGGGTCACCCCTCCACTTT | CASSQLTGSPLHF
. | TRBJ1-5 | . | TRBV6-1 | TGTGCCAGCAGTGAAGCTGGAGTCGGGTCAGACAGTCTCGGCCAGCCCCAGCATTTT | CASSEAGVGSDSLGQPQHF
. | TRBJ1-6 | once | TRBV20-1 | TGCAGTGCTAGTTATAGCTCCTATAATTCACCCCTCCACTTT | CSASYSSYNSPLHF
. | TRBJ2-1 | few | TRBV18 | TGTGCCAGCTCACCACCGGCAGGGAGGAATGAGCAGTTCTTC | CASSPPAGRNEQFF